The source of this TCR beta chain is a study of technical replicates of blood from a few donors (dated by TCRdb to the late 2010s). Receptor amplification or capture employed the immunoSEQ multiplex PCR assay. In TCRdb, the immuneACCESS table is reduced to in-frame sequences with V and J assigned. These tables do not hold every clone; where another copy was compared, an unresolved V gene accounts for under half, and the others remain unexplained. In all, the sample holds roughly 79,000 clones, and around 96% of those were seen once. The ten largest clones represent about 0.36% of the sample. To note about this clone: Its antigen target is currently unknown. Base qualities are not at hand, and no much larger clone is one base apart.

Counted from cysteine to phenylalanine, this CDR3 has 12 amino acids. The entry retains the CDR3 DNA only, 36 bases that are in frame from base 1. V is pared back by 10 bases and J by 0 bases, with 10 bases lying between the germline termini. For CDR1 and CDR2, the germline V gene (reference sequence) lists LNHDA and SQIVND. The source material was T cells isolated from PBMCs. The sequence was collected from a human donor in good health. The sequence joins TRBV19 to TRBJ2-7; TRBD1 is a weak D gene call, 6 bases matching. Here is the DNA: TGTGCCACGAGAGGGGGCTCCTACGAGCAGTACTTC. This encodes CATRGGSYEQYF.